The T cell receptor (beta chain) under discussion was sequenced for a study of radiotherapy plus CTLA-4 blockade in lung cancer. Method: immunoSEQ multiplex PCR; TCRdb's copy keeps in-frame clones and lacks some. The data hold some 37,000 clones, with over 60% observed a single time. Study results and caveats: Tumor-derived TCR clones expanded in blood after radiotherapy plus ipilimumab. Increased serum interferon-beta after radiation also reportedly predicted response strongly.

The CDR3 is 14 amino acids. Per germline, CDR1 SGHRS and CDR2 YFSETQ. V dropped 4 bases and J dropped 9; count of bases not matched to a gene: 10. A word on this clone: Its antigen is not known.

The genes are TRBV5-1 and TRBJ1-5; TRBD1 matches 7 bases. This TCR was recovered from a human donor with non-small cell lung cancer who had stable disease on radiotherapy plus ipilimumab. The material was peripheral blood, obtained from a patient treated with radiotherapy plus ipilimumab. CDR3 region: CASSPDRLGVPQHF. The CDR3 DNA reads TGCGCCAGCAGCCCGGACAGGCTGGGCGTGCCCCAGCATTTT. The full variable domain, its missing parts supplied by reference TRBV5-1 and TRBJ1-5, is KAGVTQTPRYLIKTRGQQVTLSCSPISGHRSVSWYQQTPGQGLQFLFEYFSETQRNKGNFPGRFSGRQFSNSRSEMNVSTLELGDSALYLCASSPDRLGVPQHFGDGTRLSIL.